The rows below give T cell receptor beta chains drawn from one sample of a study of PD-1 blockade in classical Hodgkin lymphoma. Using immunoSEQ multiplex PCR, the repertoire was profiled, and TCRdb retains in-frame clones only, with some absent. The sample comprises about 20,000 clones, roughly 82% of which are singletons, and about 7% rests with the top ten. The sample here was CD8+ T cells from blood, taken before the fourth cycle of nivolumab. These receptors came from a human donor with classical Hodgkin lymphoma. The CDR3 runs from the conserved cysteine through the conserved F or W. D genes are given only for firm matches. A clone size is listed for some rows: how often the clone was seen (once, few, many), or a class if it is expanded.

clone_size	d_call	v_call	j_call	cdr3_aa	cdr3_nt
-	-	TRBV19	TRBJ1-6	CASSIGNLPLHF	TGTGCCAGTAGTATAGGGAATTTACCCCTCCACTTT
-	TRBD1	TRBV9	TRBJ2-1	CASSVEDLEGAVYNEQFF	TGTGCCAGCAGCGTAGAGGACCTAGAGGGGGCAGTTTACAATGAGCAGTTCTTC
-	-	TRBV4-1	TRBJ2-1	CASSQEPLIGEQFF	TGCGCCAGCAGCCAAGAACCCTTAATCGGTGAGCAGTTCTTC
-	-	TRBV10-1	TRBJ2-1	CASRETEGPYNEQFF	TGCGCCAGCAGAGAGACAGAGGGGCCTTACAATGAGCAGTTCTTC
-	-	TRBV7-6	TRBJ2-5	CASRPGVKETQYF	TGTGCCAGCAGGCCTGGGGTCAAAGAGACCCAGTACTTC
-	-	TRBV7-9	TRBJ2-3	CASSWDITTGTDTQYF	TGTGCCAGCAGTTGGGACATCACAACGGGCACAGATACGCAGTATTTT
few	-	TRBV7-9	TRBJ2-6	CASSPTVAGANVLTF	TGTGCCAGCAGCCCGACAGTGGCTGGGGCCAACGTCCTGACTTTC
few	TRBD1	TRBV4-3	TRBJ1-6	CASSPRDSAYNSPLHF	TGCGCCAGCAGCCCACGGGACAGCGCATATAATTCACCCCTCCACTTT
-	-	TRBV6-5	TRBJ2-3	CASSLDRRDTDTQYF	TGTGCCAGCAGCCTAGACAGGAGAGACACAGATACGCAGTATTTT
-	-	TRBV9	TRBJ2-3	CASSVENGVADTQYF	TGTGCCAGCAGCGTAGAGAACGGAGTGGCAGATACGCAGTATTTT
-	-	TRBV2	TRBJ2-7	CASRLIRELAFYEQYF	TGTGCCAGCAGGCTCATAAGGGAGCTAGCCTTCTACGAGCAGTACTTC
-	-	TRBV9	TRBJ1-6	CASSVGQGFNSPLHF	TGTGCCAGCAGCGTAGGCCAGGGCTTTAATTCACCCCTCCACTTT
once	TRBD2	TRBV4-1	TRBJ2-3	CASSPGEASGGPTDTQYF	TGCGCCAGCAGCCCCGGGGAGGCTAGCGGGGGCCCCACAGATACGCAGTATTTT
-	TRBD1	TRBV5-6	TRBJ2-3	CASSFGTGKGLTDTQYF	TGTGCCAGCAGCTTCGGGACAGGGAAAGGACTCACAGATACGCAGTATTTT
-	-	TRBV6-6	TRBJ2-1	CASSSHSGHNEQFF	TGTGCCAGCAGTTCCCACTCGGGGCACAATGAGCAGTTCTTC
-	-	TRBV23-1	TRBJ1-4	CASSQSWGGPATNEKLFF	TGCGCCAGCAGTCAATCCTGGGGGGGTCCTGCAACTAATGAAAAACTGTTTTTT
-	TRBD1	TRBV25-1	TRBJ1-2	CASSETGGGGVYGYTF	TGTGCCAGCAGTGAAACAGGGGGGGGCGGAGTATATGGCTACACCTTC
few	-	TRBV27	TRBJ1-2	CASTSGQKANYGYTF	TGTGCCAGCACCTCAGGACAGAAAGCTAACTATGGCTACACCTTC
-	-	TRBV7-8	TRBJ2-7	CASSSTGVHEQYF	TGTGCCAGCAGCTCGACCGGGGTCCACGAGCAGTACTTC
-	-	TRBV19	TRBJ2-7	CASSIGAYEQYF	TGTGCCAGTAGTATCGGCGCCTACGAGCAGTACTTC